This T cell receptor (beta chain) was sequenced in a study of blood T cell repertoires in COVID-19. Germline CDR1 and CDR2: SGHRS and YFSETQ. There are 15 residues in the CDR3. Trimming took off 1 base at V and 4 bases at J, with 13 bases between the two ends. Libraries were prepared by immunoSEQ multiplex PCR; TCRdb keeps only in-frame clonotypes and omits some of them. The sample gives about 410,000 clones, approximately 91% of which show up once; roughly 1.6% is in the top ten. Material: peripheral blood. The TCR was taken from a woman aged 40 to 49 with COVID-19, enrolled during active disease. The chain carries TRBV5-1 and TRBJ2-3, with a tentative D call TRBD2 (5 bases). CDR3 DNA sequence: TGCGCCAGCAGCTTGATGTCGGGGATATCAGATACGCAGTATTTT. Translated: CASSLMSGISDTQYF.